This T cell receptor beta chain is drawn from a study of Ad26.COV2.S vaccination and SARS-CoV-2 variants. On the study more broadly: It was the COV1001 Ad26.COV2.S trial arm that included the donor. Whole-study findings and limits: Total responses of T cells may have been underestimated by the analyses of TCR breadth and depth.

Measured with immunoSEQ multiplex PCR; TCRdb has only the in-frame clones, and not every one. The profile covers under 300,000 clones, with roughly 87% appearing a single time and just under 3% taken by the ten largest. As to this clone: Its antigen is as yet unknown.

Treatment noted: roughly 18 received Ad26.COV2.S at low or high dose, single or two shots; several received placebo; per-sample allocation not given. The samples were gathered on day 63 after the first injection of vaccine or placebo. V was pared by 5 bases and J by 4 bases, with 17 bases of the junction left unmatched. This CDR3 contains 18 residues. Germline V CDR1 and CDR2: SGHVS, FNYEAQ. The material was peripheral blood, obtained in a trial of Ad26.COV2.S vaccine versus placebo. The gene calls are TRBV7-6 and TRBJ1-1; the match to TRBD1 covers 9 bases. This receptor was taken from a person aged 18 to 59 who received the Ad26.COV2.S COVID-19 vaccine or a placebo. CDR3 protein: CASSPGRHRGRSGTEAFF. DNA for the CDR3: TGTGCCAGCAGCCCGGGGAGGCACAGGGGGCGGTCTGGCACTGAAGCTTTCTTT.